The present T cell receptor (beta chain) was sequenced within a study of control samples from healthy donors and cancer patients. The length of the CDR3 is 13 residues. The germline CDR1 and CDR2 sequences are MNHNY and SVGAGI (reference sequence). V shed 6 bases and J 9 bases; nucleotides not matched to a gene: 7. The repertoire was sequenced with immunoSEQ multiplex PCR; TCRdb's copy has only in-frame clones and lacks some. Of roughly 220,000 clones in the sample, around 94% were seen once. This clone was seen once. This chain uses TRBV6-6 with TRBJ2-1, with 8 bases matching TRBD1. The material sequenced was blood. The receptor was derived from a man in his fifties in good health. The CDR3 protein is CASSWGQAVEQFF. The CDR3 region has the DNA TGTGCCAGCAGCTGGGGACAGGCGGTTGAGCAGTTCTTC.